This is a list of T cell receptor beta chains from one sample in a study of control samples from healthy donors and cancer patients. Repertoires were generated with immunoSEQ multiplex PCR, while TCRdb's copy carries only in-frame clones and drops some. The sample includes approximately 100,000 clones, approximately 78% of them seen just once. The sequenced sample was blood. Receptors were obtained from a man between 60 and 75 years old in good health. The CDR3 runs from the conserved cysteine through the conserved F or W. The D gene is left open where the match is weak. Clone size is stated in some rows and not others, as once, few, many or a class when expanded.

cdr3_length: 15; v_call: TRBV30; clone_size: NA; d_call: TRBD1; j_call: TRBJ2-7; cdr3_aa: CAWSTGTGGFGEQYF; cdr3_nt: TGTGCCTGGAGTACTGGGACAGGGGGCTTTGGCGAGCAGTACTTC
cdr3_length: 15; v_call: TRBV19; clone_size: NA; d_call: NA; j_call: TRBJ2-7; cdr3_aa: CASSISGLSSYEQYF; cdr3_nt: TGTGCCAGTAGTATTTCCGGACTGAGCTCCTACGAGCAGTACTTC
cdr3_length: 16; v_call: TRBV5-1; clone_size: few; d_call: NA; j_call: TRBJ1-6; cdr3_aa: CASSLAGARYNSPLHF; cdr3_nt: TGCGCCAGCAGCTTGGCCGGGGCCAGGTATAATTCACCCCTCCACTTT
cdr3_length: 15; v_call: TRBV5-1; clone_size: NA; d_call: NA; j_call: TRBJ1-6; cdr3_aa: CASSIQGAYNSPLHF; cdr3_nt: TGCGCCAGCAGCATACAGGGAGCCTATAATTCACCCCTCCACTTT
cdr3_length: 15; v_call: TRBV7-8; clone_size: NA; d_call: NA; j_call: TRBJ2-5; cdr3_aa: CASSRGRAYQETQYF; cdr3_nt: TGTGCCAGCAGCCGTGGACGGGCGTACCAAGAGACCCAGTACTTC
cdr3_length: 16; v_call: TRBV13; clone_size: NA; d_call: NA; j_call: TRBJ2-1; cdr3_aa: CASSGGGASSYNEQFF; cdr3_nt: TGTGCCAGCAGCGGCGGAGGGGCCAGCTCCTACAATGAGCAGTTCTTC
cdr3_length: 14; v_call: TRBV13; clone_size: NA; d_call: TRBD1; j_call: TRBJ2-5; cdr3_aa: CASSLYGQGETQYF; cdr3_nt: TGTGCCAGCAGCTTATATGGACAGGGGGAGACCCAGTACTTC
cdr3_length: 13; v_call: TRBV6-4; clone_size: NA; d_call: NA; j_call: TRBJ2-7; cdr3_aa: CASRRHPAHEQYF; cdr3_nt: TGTGCCAGCAGACGACATCCGGCTCACGAGCAGTACTTC
cdr3_length: 16; v_call: TRBV21-1; clone_size: NA; d_call: NA; j_call: TRBJ2-3; cdr3_aa: CASNQRQGAGADTQYF; cdr3_nt: TGTGCCAGCAACCAAAGACAGGGTGCGGGGGCAGATACGCAGTATTTT
cdr3_length: 13; v_call: TRBV19; clone_size: NA; d_call: NA; j_call: TRBJ2-7; cdr3_aa: CASRDPGAYEQYF; cdr3_nt: TGTGCCAGTAGGGACCCGGGGGCCTACGAGCAGTACTTC
cdr3_length: 13; v_call: TRBV15; clone_size: NA; d_call: NA; j_call: TRBJ2-7; cdr3_aa: CATSRDQAYEQYF; cdr3_nt: TGTGCCACCAGCAGAGATCAGGCCTACGAGCAGTACTTC
cdr3_length: 13; v_call: TRBV19; clone_size: NA; d_call: NA; j_call: TRBJ1-5; cdr3_aa: CASSLGSKGTQHF; cdr3_nt: TGTGCCAGTAGTCTAGGGTCAAAAGGGACCCAGCATTTT
cdr3_length: 16; v_call: TRBV5-4; clone_size: NA; d_call: TRBD1; j_call: TRBJ1-2; cdr3_aa: CASRPGTARQNYGYTF; cdr3_nt: TGTGCCAGCAGACCTGGGACAGCCCGTCAAAACTATGGCTACACCTTC
cdr3_length: 16; v_call: TRBV5-6; clone_size: NA; d_call: NA; j_call: TRBJ1-3; cdr3_aa: CASSSVRTADGNTIYF; cdr3_nt: TGTGCCAGCAGCTCCGTTCGGACCGCTGATGGAAACACCATATATTTT
cdr3_length: 12; v_call: TRBV10-3; clone_size: NA; d_call: TRBD1; j_call: TRBJ2-7; cdr3_aa: CAISVDRVWTYF; cdr3_nt: TGTGCCATCAGTGTGGACAGGGTTTGGACGTACTTC
cdr3_length: 10; v_call: TRBV12-3/TRBV12-4; clone_size: once; d_call: NA; j_call: TRBJ1-1; cdr3_aa: CASSRTEAFF; cdr3_nt: TGTGCCAGCAGCCGCACTGAAGCTTTCTTT
cdr3_length: 17; v_call: TRBV2; clone_size: medium-sized; d_call: TRBD1; j_call: TRBJ1-2; cdr3_aa: CASSPGQGLNFGYGYTF; cdr3_nt: TGTGCCAGCAGCCCCGGACAGGGCTTGAATTTTGGGTATGGCTACACCTTC
cdr3_length: 12; v_call: TRBV6-5; clone_size: NA; d_call: NA; j_call: TRBJ1-1; cdr3_aa: CASREGITEAFF; cdr3_nt: TGTGCCAGCAGAGAGGGTATCACTGAAGCTTTCTTT
cdr3_length: 12; v_call: TRBV29-1; clone_size: NA; d_call: NA; j_call: TRBJ1-1; cdr3_aa: CSVGQTNTEAFF; cdr3_nt: TGCAGCGTCGGACAGACGAACACTGAAGCTTTCTTT
cdr3_length: 14; v_call: TRBV5-1; clone_size: NA; d_call: TRBD1; j_call: TRBJ1-6; cdr3_aa: CASSVDRTNSPLHF; cdr3_nt: TGCGCCAGCAGCGTGGACAGGACGAATTCACCCCTCCACTTT
cdr3_length: 14; v_call: TRBV30; clone_size: NA; d_call: TRBD1; j_call: TRBJ1-5; cdr3_aa: CAWDGQGLNQPQHF; cdr3_nt: TGTGCCTGGGACGGACAGGGCCTTAATCAGCCCCAGCATTTT
cdr3_length: 13; v_call: TRBV25-1; clone_size: NA; d_call: NA; j_call: TRBJ1-2; cdr3_aa: CASSEWRAYGYTF; cdr3_nt: TGTGCCAGCAGTGAATGGAGGGCCTATGGCTACACCTTC
cdr3_length: 14; v_call: TRBV5-6; clone_size: NA; d_call: TRBD1; j_call: TRBJ2-7; cdr3_aa: CASSLDRGRHEQYF; cdr3_nt: TGTGCCAGCAGCTTGGACAGGGGGCGTCACGAGCAGTACTTC
cdr3_length: 14; v_call: TRBV7-9; clone_size: few; d_call: NA; j_call: TRBJ2-7; cdr3_aa: CASSLSAVNYEQYF; cdr3_nt: TGTGCCAGCAGCTTATCGGCGGTGAACTACGAGCAGTACTTC
cdr3_length: 14; v_call: TRBV9; clone_size: NA; d_call: TRBD1; j_call: TRBJ1-2; cdr3_aa: CASSVDRGQYGYTF; cdr3_nt: TGTGCCAGCAGCGTAGACAGGGGGCAATATGGCTACACCTTC
cdr3_length: 15; v_call: TRBV6-2/TRBV6-3; clone_size: few; d_call: NA; j_call: TRBJ2-2; cdr3_aa: CASSYPGQNTGELFF; cdr3_nt: TGTGCCAGCAGTTACCCTGGACAGAACACCGGGGAGCTGTTTTTT
cdr3_length: 14; v_call: TRBV5-6; clone_size: NA; d_call: NA; j_call: TRBJ2-2; cdr3_aa: CASSLAGDTGELFF; cdr3_nt: TGTGCCAGCAGCTTGGCGGGGGACACCGGGGAGCTGTTTTTT
cdr3_length: 13; v_call: TRBV27; clone_size: NA; d_call: TRBD2; j_call: TRBJ2-7; cdr3_aa: CASSSIAGGEQYF; cdr3_nt: TGTGCCAGCAGTTCGATAGCGGGAGGCGAGCAGTACTTC
cdr3_length: 16; v_call: TRBV5-6; clone_size: NA; d_call: NA; j_call: TRBJ2-7; cdr3_aa: CASSSRDRTEPYEQYF; cdr3_nt: TGTGCCAGCAGCTCTAGAGACAGGACCGAACCCTACGAGCAGTACTTC
cdr3_length: 14; v_call: TRBV18; clone_size: few; d_call: NA; j_call: TRBJ1-5; cdr3_aa: CASSSDSRNQPQHF; cdr3_nt: TGTGCCAGCTCAAGTGACAGCCGCAATCAGCCCCAGCATTTT
cdr3_length: 14; v_call: TRBV7-9; clone_size: NA; d_call: NA; j_call: TRBJ1-6; cdr3_aa: CASSAPSYNSPLHF; cdr3_nt: TGTGCCAGCAGCGCCCCCAGTTATAATTCACCCCTCCACTTT
cdr3_length: 15; v_call: TRBV19; clone_size: NA; d_call: NA; j_call: TRBJ1-3; cdr3_aa: CASSISPAQGNTIYF; cdr3_nt: TGTGCCAGTAGTATTTCCCCGGCCCAGGGGAACACCATATATTTT
cdr3_length: 15; v_call: TRBV2; clone_size: NA; d_call: NA; j_call: TRBJ2-5; cdr3_aa: CASSESRGRKETQYF; cdr3_nt: TGTGCCAGCAGTGAATCTAGGGGCAGAAAAGAGACCCAGTACTTC
cdr3_length: 14; v_call: TRBV19; clone_size: NA; d_call: TRBD1; j_call: TRBJ2-5; cdr3_aa: CASSFRDRGETQYF; cdr3_nt: TGTGCCAGTAGTTTCCGGGACAGGGGGGAGACCCAGTACTTC
cdr3_length: 13; v_call: TRBV6-5; clone_size: NA; d_call: TRBD1; j_call: TRBJ2-5; cdr3_aa: CASRDRGQETQYF; cdr3_nt: TGTGCCAGCCGGGACAGGGGGCAAGAGACCCAGTACTTC
cdr3_length: 18; v_call: TRBV18; clone_size: NA; d_call: TRBD1; j_call: TRBJ1-1; cdr3_aa: CASSPTPPQGAFGTEAFF; cdr3_nt: TGTGCCAGCTCTCCTACACCCCCACAGGGGGCCTTCGGCACTGAAGCTTTCTTT
cdr3_length: 14; v_call: TRBV14; clone_size: NA; d_call: NA; j_call: TRBJ2-7; cdr3_aa: CASSQVGQGIEQYF; cdr3_nt: TGTGCCAGCAGCCAAGTAGGCCAGGGAATCGAGCAGTACTTC
cdr3_length: 13; v_call: TRBV11-2; clone_size: NA; d_call: NA; j_call: TRBJ2-2; cdr3_aa: CASSLVGSGELFF; cdr3_nt: TGTGCCAGCAGCTTAGTGGGCAGCGGGGAGCTGTTTTTT
cdr3_length: 16; v_call: TRBV5-1; clone_size: NA; d_call: NA; j_call: TRBJ2-2; cdr3_aa: CASSFNRAANTGELFF; cdr3_nt: TGCGCCAGCAGCTTTAACAGAGCCGCGAACACCGGGGAGCTGTTTTTT
cdr3_length: 14; v_call: TRBV30; clone_size: NA; d_call: TRBD1; j_call: TRBJ1-5; cdr3_aa: CAWTGQGARQPQHF; cdr3_nt: TGTGCCTGGACCGGACAGGGGGCACGTCAGCCCCAGCATTTT
cdr3_length: 11; v_call: TRBV6-5; clone_size: NA; d_call: NA; j_call: TRBJ2-5; cdr3_aa: CASSYLETQYF; cdr3_nt: TGTGCCAGCAGTTACCTTGAGACCCAGTACTTC
cdr3_length: 14; v_call: TRBV2; clone_size: few; d_call: NA; j_call: TRBJ1-6; cdr3_aa: CASSMSGGNSPLHF; cdr3_nt: TGTGCCAGCAGTATGTCGGGGGGGAATTCACCCCTCCACTTT
cdr3_length: 14; v_call: TRBV5-1; clone_size: NA; d_call: NA; j_call: TRBJ1-4; cdr3_aa: CASSLSAGGGKLFF; cdr3_nt: TGCGCCAGCAGCCTTTCGGCCGGGGGCGGAAAACTGTTTTTT
cdr3_length: 16; v_call: TRBV7-8; clone_size: NA; d_call: NA; j_call: TRBJ2-3; cdr3_aa: CASTTPTGPGTDTQYF; cdr3_nt: TGTGCCAGCACCACTCCCACCGGCCCGGGCACAGATACGCAGTATTTT
cdr3_length: 19; v_call: TRBV5-3; clone_size: NA; d_call: TRBD1; j_call: TRBJ1-5; cdr3_aa: CARSFSPGTGFDGNQPQHF; cdr3_nt: TGTGCCAGAAGCTTCAGTCCCGGGACAGGGTTTGATGGCAATCAGCCCCAGCATTTT
cdr3_length: 14; v_call: TRBV5-8; clone_size: NA; d_call: TRBD1; j_call: TRBJ1-2; cdr3_aa: CASSFDRGTRGYTF; cdr3_nt: TGTGCCAGCAGCTTCGACAGGGGGACGCGCGGCTACACCTTC
cdr3_length: 17; v_call: TRBV10-3; clone_size: NA; d_call: NA; j_call: TRBJ2-1; cdr3_aa: CAISDFRWDPKGNEQFF; cdr3_nt: TGTGCCATCAGTGACTTCCGTTGGGACCCCAAGGGGAATGAGCAGTTCTTC
cdr3_length: 13; v_call: TRBV15; clone_size: once; d_call: TRBD1; j_call: TRBJ1-2; cdr3_aa: CATAQGAHYGYTF; cdr3_nt: TGTGCCACCGCGCAGGGGGCGCACTATGGCTACACCTTC
cdr3_length: 14; v_call: TRBV30; clone_size: NA; d_call: NA; j_call: TRBJ1-1; cdr3_aa: CAWSKGWRDTEAFF; cdr3_nt: TGTGCCTGGAGTAAAGGTTGGCGGGACACTGAAGCTTTCTTT
cdr3_length: 14; v_call: TRBV4-1; clone_size: NA; d_call: NA; j_call: TRBJ2-7; cdr3_aa: CASSQVSRRYEQYF; cdr3_nt: TGCGCCAGCAGCCAAGTGTCCAGGAGGTACGAGCAGTACTTC
cdr3_length: 19; v_call: TRBV9; clone_size: NA; d_call: TRBD2; j_call: TRBJ2-3; cdr3_aa: CASSPQGTSGGMSTDTQYF; cdr3_nt: TGTGCCAGCAGCCCACAAGGGACTAGCGGGGGTATGAGCACAGATACGCAGTATTTT
cdr3_length: 14; v_call: TRBV19; clone_size: NA; d_call: NA; j_call: TRBJ2-2; cdr3_aa: CASSIRPLTGELFF; cdr3_nt: TGTGCCAGTAGTATAAGACCACTCACCGGGGAGCTGTTTTTT
cdr3_length: 17; v_call: TRBV6-4; clone_size: NA; d_call: TRBD2; j_call: TRBJ2-7; cdr3_aa: CASSEHPSLAGAYEQYF; cdr3_nt: TGTGCCAGCAGTGAACACCCCTCCCTAGCGGGGGCGTACGAGCAGTACTTC
cdr3_length: 15; v_call: TRBV2; clone_size: NA; d_call: TRBD1; j_call: TRBJ1-1; cdr3_aa: CASRSRTGGGTEAFF; cdr3_nt: TGTGCCAGCAGGTCAAGGACAGGGGGCGGGACTGAAGCTTTCTTT
cdr3_length: 16; v_call: TRBV27; clone_size: NA; d_call: TRBD1; j_call: TRBJ2-1; cdr3_aa: CASSPNRGISYNEQFF; cdr3_nt: TGTGCCAGCAGTCCCAACAGGGGCATCTCCTACAATGAGCAGTTCTTC
cdr3_length: 15; v_call: TRBV30; clone_size: NA; d_call: NA; j_call: TRBJ1-1; cdr3_aa: CAWSYVGRLNTEAFF; cdr3_nt: TGTGCCTGGAGTTACGTAGGGAGACTTAACACTGAAGCTTTCTTT
cdr3_length: 14; v_call: TRBV5-1; clone_size: NA; d_call: NA; j_call: TRBJ2-7; cdr3_aa: CASSLTWGRDEQYF; cdr3_nt: TGCGCCAGCAGCTTGACATGGGGGCGCGACGAGCAGTACTTC
cdr3_length: 13; v_call: TRBV6-1; clone_size: few; d_call: NA; j_call: TRBJ1-1; cdr3_aa: CASSDLFGAEAFF; cdr3_nt: TGTGCCAGCAGTGATCTTTTCGGGGCTGAAGCTTTCTTT
cdr3_length: 14; v_call: TRBV24-1; clone_size: NA; d_call: TRBD1; j_call: TRBJ2-7; cdr3_aa: CATRSGQGSYEQYF; cdr3_nt: TGTGCCACCAGATCGGGACAGGGGTCCTACGAGCAGTACTTC
cdr3_length: 18; v_call: TRBV19; clone_size: NA; d_call: TRBD1; j_call: TRBJ1-1; cdr3_aa: CASSIDLPGQGLNTEAFF; cdr3_nt: TGTGCCAGTAGTATAGACCTTCCGGGACAGGGGCTGAACACTGAAGCTTTCTTT